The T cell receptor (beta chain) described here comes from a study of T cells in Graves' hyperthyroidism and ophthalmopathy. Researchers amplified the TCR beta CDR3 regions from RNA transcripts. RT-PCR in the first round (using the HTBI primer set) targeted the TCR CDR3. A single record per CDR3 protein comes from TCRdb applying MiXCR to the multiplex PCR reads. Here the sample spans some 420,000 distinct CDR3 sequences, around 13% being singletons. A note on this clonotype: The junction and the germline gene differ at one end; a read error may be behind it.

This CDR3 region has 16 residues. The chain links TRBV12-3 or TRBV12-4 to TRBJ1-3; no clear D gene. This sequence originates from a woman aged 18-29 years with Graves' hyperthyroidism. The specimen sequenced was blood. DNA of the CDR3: TGTGCCAGCAGTTTTCCGGAGGGTGACTCTGGAAACACCGTATATTTT. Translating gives CASSFPEGDSGNTVYF.